Shown below are 30 T cell receptor beta chains from a single sample sequenced in a study of cytotoxic CD8 clonotypes in ibrutinib-treated CLL. Some clones are missing from TCRdb's copy, which holds only in-frame ones; the method was immunoSEQ multiplex PCR. The sample yields 55,000 to 60,000 clones, 54% seen once. The sample consisted of PBMCs, taken at disease progression, from a patient treated with ibrutinib. These TCRs come from a human donor with chronic lymphocytic leukemia.

The gene calls are TRBV18 and TRBJ2-7; TRBD2 is a possible D gene (5 bases). This CDR3 has 17 amino acids. Trimming removed 0 bases from V and 3 bases from J, with 18 bases in between. CDR1 and CDR2 (germline): KGHSH, LQKENI. The CDR3 DNA sequence: TGTGCCAGCTCACCACCGAATCGTCAGCAACTAGGCTACGAGCAGTACTTC. Encoded protein: CASSPPNRQQLGYEQYF.

The chain is built from TRBV10-3 and TRBJ2-3, with 8 bases lining up with TRBD1. The CDR3 is made up of 16 amino acids. The junction had 12 bases not matched to a gene; V was cut back by 10 bases and J by 0 bases. The germline gives CDR1 ENHRY, CDR2 SYGVKD. The CDR3 DNA is TGTGCCACCGCATTCGGACAGGGACATAGCACAGATACGCAGTATTTT. The encoded protein is CATAFGQGHSTDTQYF.

The V call is TRBV7-3, the J call TRBJ2-1, with 9 bases matching TRBD2. CDR1 SGHTA and CDR2 FQGTGA come from the germline V gene. J lost 2 bases, V lost 1 base, and 9 bases had no gene match. CDR3 length equals 18 residues. The CDR3 region is CASSLIGAAGGTYNEQFF. DNA of the CDR3: TGTGCCAGCAGCTTAATAGGGGCGGCGGGAGGGACCTACAATGAGCAGTTCTTC.

This rearrangement joins TRBV20-1 to TRBJ2-1; tentatively, D is TRBD2 (5 bases). This CDR3 comprises 11 residues. V was cut by 2 bases and J by 10 bases, with 9 bases left in between. Germline V gene data show CDR1 as DFQATT and CDR2 as SNEGSKA (reference sequence). The CDR3 spells CSARSRGEQFF. The CDR3 region has the DNA TGCAGTGCTAGAAGTAGAGGGGAGCAGTTCTTC.

The chain couples TRBV28 to TRBJ1-2, with TRBD1 identical over 9 bases. J was trimmed by 14 bases and V by 4 bases; bases with no gene match: 14. The CDR3 totals 14 residues. Germline V gene sequence: CDR1 MDHEN, CDR2 SYDVKM. Written as DNA, the CDR3 is TGTGCCAGCAGTTCGGGACTTGGGGACAGGGCGAGGACCTTC. The encoded protein is CASSSGLGDRARTF.

This clone appeared a few times. The genes are TRBV27 and TRBJ2-7, with a possible D match to TRBD1 (6 bases). Trimming stripped 2 bases from V and 1 base from J, with 12 bases between. The germline CDR1 and CDR2 sequences are MNHEY and SMNVEV (reference sequence). The CDR3 extends over 15 amino acids. The CDR3 nucleotides read TGTGCCAGCAGTTTAACAGGGATGTTTTCCTACGAGCAGTACTTC. This codes for CASSLTGMFSYEQYF.

The V call is TRBV30, the J call TRBJ1-2; D gene uncertain. Trimming stripped 0 bases from V and 4 bases from J, with 3 bases between. Germline CDR1 GTSNPN, CDR2 SVGIG (reference sequence). The CDR3 loop spans 11 amino acids. CDR3 bases: TGTGCCTGGAGTGTGACCTATGGCTACACCTTC. It specifies CAWSVTYGYTF.

This clone is labeled large. The chain is built from TRBV7-2 and TRBJ1-5; tentatively, D is TRBD1 (6 bases). CDR3 length: 15 residues. V lost 5 bases and J lost 3, with 14 bases in between. CDR1 and CDR2 (germline): SGHTA, FQGNSA. CDR3 residues: CASSDTGYFNQPQHF. The CDR3 DNA sequence: TGTGCCAGCAGCGACACAGGGTATTTCAATCAGCCCCAGCATTTT.

DNA of the CDR3: TGTGCCAGCAGCCTAACGGGGGGCGCCGAGACCCAGTACTTC. This sequence encodes CASSLTGGAETQYF. V is TRBV9 and J is TRBJ2-5, with a tentative D call TRBD2 (7 bases). This CDR3 contains 14 residues. V was cut by 4 bases and J by 5 bases, with 15 bases left in between. Germline-derived CDR1 and CDR2 are SGDLS and YYNGEE.

The V and J genes are TRBV7-2 and TRBJ2-7; D possibly matches TRBD1 or TRBD2 (6 bases each). Germline V gene sequence: CDR1 SGHTA, CDR2 FQGNSA. Trimming pared 3 bases from V and 1 base from J, leaving 16 bases between. CDR3 length equals 16 residues. In DNA, the CDR3 is TGTGCCAGCAGCTTTGGCAGGGGAGGTTCGTCCTACGAGCAGTACTTC. Its translation is CASSFGRGGSSYEQYF.

Only one count was recorded for this clone. The chain couples TRBV5-1 to TRBJ1-3; 9 bases agree with TRBD1. The CDR3 extends over 16 amino acids. The trim removed 3 bases at V and 0 bases at J, leaving 4 bases unmatched. CDR1 and CDR2 (germline): SGHRS, YFSETQ. The CDR3 protein is CASSSDRGDSGNTIYF. The DNA for the CDR3 is TGCGCCAGCAGCTCAGACAGGGGGGACTCTGGAAACACCATATATTTT.

The chain combines TRBV7-2 with TRBJ2-7; 15 nucleotides match TRBD2. The V and J ends lost 1 base and 7 bases, in that order; junction bases with no gene match: 2. The CDR3 length is 15 residues. The germline V gene encodes CDR1 SGHTA and CDR2 FQGNSA. The CDR3 DNA reads as TGTGCCAGCAGCTTAGTTGGGACTAGCGGGAGGGAGCAGTACTTC. Protein product: CASSLVGTSGREQYF.

This clone was observed a handful of times. The genes are TRBV28 and TRBJ1-5; TRBD1 agrees at 11 bases. Germline assignment: CDR1 MDHEN and CDR2 SYDVKM. V trimming: 7 bases; J trimming: 7 bases; junction bases outside the gene matches: 9. This CDR3 is built from 15 residues. CDR3 loop: CASITRDRGSQPQHF. The CDR3 nucleotides read TGTGCCAGCATCACACGGGACAGGGGGAGCCAGCCCCAGCATTTT.

The CDR3: CASSSILVSSYGYTF. The CDR3, as DNA: TGTGCCAGTAGTAGCATCCTGGTCAGTTCCTATGGCTACACCTTC. This chain uses TRBV19 with TRBJ1-2; D is uncertain. CDR3 length: 15 residues. V shed 4 bases and J shed 4 bases, with 16 bases lying between them. CDR1 LNHDA and CDR2 SQIVND come from the germline V gene (reference sequence).

The chain is built from TRBV28 and TRBJ1-1, with a weak D call TRBD1 (6 bases). The CDR3 runs 16 residues. Trimming left V 2 bases short and J 7 bases short, with 20 bases between. Germline values: CDR1 MDHEN, CDR2 SYDVKM. DNA for the CDR3: TGTGCCAGCAGTTTAATATCACTCGGGGGGCTTGATGAAGCTTTCTTT. This codes for CASSLISLGGLDEAFF.

J is TRBJ1-6 and V is TRBV7-3, with D tentatively TRBD1 (5 bases). Germline V CDR1 and CDR2: SGHTA, FQGTGA. V was pared by 3 bases and J by 4 bases, with 7 bases between. CDR3 length: 14 residues. CDR3 bases: TGTGCCAGCAGCTTCCAGGGATATAATTCACCCCTCCACTTT. This encodes CASSFQGYNSPLHF.

This clone was picked up a small number of times. The chain employs TRBV15 and TRBJ1-2; 10 nucleotides line up with TRBD1. Germline assignment: CDR1 LNHNV and CDR2 YYDKDF (reference sequence). The J segment lost 8 bases and the V segment lost 1 base, leaving 1 base of the junction unmatched. CDR3 size: 13 residues. CDR3 nucleotide sequence: TGTGCCACCAGCAGAGGGGACAGGGGCGGCTACACCTTC. The encoded protein is CATSRGDRGGYTF.

This chain uses TRBV30 with TRBJ2-7, with D perhaps matching TRBD1 or TRBD2 (5 bases each). There are 14 residues in the CDR3. In germline, CDR1 is GTSNPN, CDR2 SVGIG (reference sequence). Trimming took off 4 bases at V and 2 bases at J, with 15 bases between the two ends. Written as DNA, the CDR3 is TGTGCCTGGACCTCAGGGTGGGGAGCCTACGAGCAGTACTTC. This encodes CAWTSGWGAYEQYF.

V and J are TRBV5-1 and TRBJ1-2; 10 positions agree with TRBD1. Trimming took 3 bases from V and 8 from J; bases not matched to a gene: 7. The CDR3 runs 14 residues. Looked up from germline, CDR1 is SGHRS and CDR2 is YFSETQ. The CDR3 DNA reads TGCGCCAGCAGCTACCGGGACAGGGGAGAGGGCTACACCTTC. Translation: CASSYRDRGEGYTF.

This clone was seen more than once but under ten times. The gene calls are TRBV28 and TRBJ2-7; D gene unclear. The CDR3 consists of 13 residues. Germline lookup yields CDR1 MDHEN and CDR2 SYDVKM. V shed 6 bases and J shed 3 bases, with 12 bases lying between them. The CDR3 nucleotides read TGTGCCAGCAGGTTTGGTTTCCTCTACGAGCAGTACTTC. Its protein product is CASRFGFLYEQYF.

The chain joins TRBV5-4 to TRBJ2-5, with D uncertain. This CDR3 region has 13 residues. Germline V gene sequence: CDR1 SGHNT, CDR2 YYREEE (reference sequence). With 0 bases removed from V and 1 base from J, the gap between germline ends came to 4 bases. The CDR3 nucleotides are TGTGCCAGCAGCTTGGGAATCCAAGAGACCCAGTACTTC. It yields the protein CASSLGIQETQYF.

The V gene is TRBV10-3, the J gene TRBJ2-3; D perhaps matches TRBD1 (6 bases). The V end was cut by 8 bases, the J end by 3 bases, with 12 bases between. Per the germline V gene, CDR1 is ENHRY and CDR2 is SYGVKD. The CDR3 contains 13 residues. The CDR3 sequence: CAIQGSRTDTQYF. The CDR3 nucleotides read TGTGCCATCCAGGGGTCCCGAACAGATACGCAGTATTTT.

This clone was observed a single time. V gene TRBV9 combines with J gene TRBJ1-5; 7 bases are shared with TRBD1. V was pared by 3 bases and J by 1 base, with 7 bases of the junction left unmatched. The CDR3 extends over 16 amino acids. Germline CDR1 SGDLS, CDR2 YYNGEE. CDR3 in amino acids: CASSGGIGGSNQPQHF. The CDR3 bases are TGTGCCAGCAGCGGTGGAATAGGGGGCAGCAATCAGCCCCAGCATTTT.

The chain uses TRBV2 and TRBJ1-1; D uncertain. The V end lost 2 bases, the J end lost 3 bases, and 1 base lay between the germline ends. The CDR3 has 11 amino acids. In germline, CDR1 is SNHLY, CDR2 FYNNEI. DNA for the CDR3: TGTGCCAGCAGTGAATACACTGAAGCTTTCTTT. This gives the protein CASSEYTEAFF.

The chain has TRBV28 and TRBJ1-2, with a tentative D call TRBD1 (5 bases). Germline V gene sequence: CDR1 MDHEN, CDR2 SYDVKM. There are 12 residues in the CDR3. The V and J ends lost 8 bases and 5 bases respectively, with 12 bases between them. The CDR3 sequence is CASSQPGYGYTF. In DNA, the CDR3 is TGTGCCAGCTCACAACCAGGGTATGGCTACACCTTC.

As for this clone: Other nucleotide sequences from this sample produce the same CDR3. This chain links TRBV20-1 with TRBJ1-1; no definite D call. This CDR3 comprises 11 residues. The germline gives CDR1 DFQATT, CDR2 SNEGSKA (reference sequence). Trimming took 3 bases from V and 3 from J, leaving 5 bases between them. This chain's CDR3 is CSARSDTEAFF. The CDR3 DNA is TGCAGTGCTAGGTCCGACACTGAAGCTTTCTTT.

V usage is TRBV27 and J usage is TRBJ2-4; D not certain. CDR1 is MNHEY and CDR2 is SMNVEV in the germline V gene (reference sequence). Trimming took off 5 bases at V and 0 bases at J, with 14 bases between the two ends. CDR3 length equals 16 residues. The CDR3, as DNA: TGTGCCAGCAGTCAACCCGGCAGCTTAGCCAAAAACATTCAGTACTTC. Its translation: CASSQPGSLAKNIQYF.

The chain couples TRBV2 to TRBJ2-2; the match to TRBD1 covers 12 bases. Trimming took 8 bases from V and 7 from J; bases not matched to a gene: 8. This CDR3 is built from 15 residues. Germline V gene lookup returns CDR1 SNHLY and CDR2 FYNNEI. The CDR3, as DNA: TGTGCCAGCTCCAAGGGACAGGGGGCGATCGGGGAGCTGTTTTTT. Its protein is CASSKGQGAIGELFF. Supplemented by reference TRBV2 and TRBJ2-2, the full variable domain reads EPEVTQTPSHQVTQMGQEVILRCVPISNHLYFYWYRQILGQKVEFLVSFYNNEISEKSEIFDDQFSVERPDGSNFTLKIRSTKLEDSAMYFCASSKGQGAIGELFFGEGSRLTVL.

Only a few counts were recorded for this clone. CDR3 protein: CASSDRVFSTF. CDR3 DNA sequence: TGTGCCAGCAGCGACAGGGTTTTCTCCACCTTC. The chain links TRBV6-5 to TRBJ1-2; 7 bases are a match to TRBD1. Germline V gene lookup returns CDR1 MNHEY and CDR2 SVGAGI. The J segment lost 13 bases and the V segment lost 6 bases, leaving 8 bases of the junction unmatched. CDR3 size: 11 residues.

The rearrangement links TRBV27 to TRBJ2-3; 10 bases align to TRBD2. Unmatched junction bases numbered 8, after V lost 3 bases and J lost 5 bases. CDR3 length: 16 residues. Germline V gene lookup returns CDR1 MNHEY and CDR2 SMNVEV (reference sequence). The CDR3 bases are TGTGCCAGCAGTTTTTCTGGGGCTAGCGGGAGAGATACGCAGTATTTT. This sequence encodes CASSFSGASGRDTQYF.